These T cell receptor beta chains were read from a single sample in a study of spatial heterogeneity in lung cancer. TCRdb re-analysed the 5' RACE reads in MiXCR, keeping a single row per CDR3 protein. The profile covers more than 95,000 distinct CDR3 sequences, with approximately 12% appearing a single time and around a sixth taken by the ten largest. The specimen comprised PBMCs, sampled at follow-up. These receptors were taken from a male donor with early-stage non-small cell lung cancer. Each CDR3 is given with its conserved first and last residue. D genes are given only for firm matches. Size values are once, few and many counts, or a class for expanded clones, and some rows have none.

J | D | V | size | length | CDR3 | DNA
TRBJ2-5 | TRBD1 | TRBV4-1 | . | 16 | CASSQGASGGSETQYF | TGCGCCAGCAGCCAAGGAGCCTCAGGGGGCTCGGAGACCCAGTACTTC
TRBJ2-1 | TRBD2 | TRBV9 | few | 15 | CASSYDPGLADEQFF | TGTGCCAGCAGCTACGACCCGGGACTAGCGGATGAGCAGTTCTTC
TRBJ1-1 | . | TRBV6-5 | many | 15 | CASSYAAGPQAEAFF | TGTGCCAGCAGTTACGCCGCGGGACCACAAGCTGAAGCTTTCTTT
TRBJ2-7 | TRBD2 | TRBV4-1 | . | 15 | CASSQGLAGVYEQYF | TGCGCCAGCAGCCAAGGACTAGCGGGGGTCTACGAGCAGTACTTC
TRBJ1-5 | . | TRBV28 | many | 13 | CASSTVSNQPQHF | TGTGCCAGCAGTACCGTAAGCAATCAGCCCCAGCATTTT
TRBJ2-3 | TRBD2 | TRBV5-4 | many | 18 | CASSSKFGGGPPTDTQYF | TGTGCCAGCAGCTCCAAGTTCGGGGGGGGGCCTCCCACAGATACGCAGTATTTT
TRBJ2-5 | TRBD2 | TRBV7-9 | . | 17 | CASSPGLAGGSGETQYF | TGTGCCAGCAGCCCCGGACTAGCGGGGGGCTCAGGAGAGACCCAGTACTTC
TRBJ2-1 | . | TRBV4-3 | . | 16 | CASSQDVGGVYNEQFF | TGCGCCAGCAGCCAAGATGTTGGGGGCGTGTACAATGAGCAGTTCTTC
TRBJ1-5 | . | TRBV2 | . | 14 | CASSFRQVLRPQHF | TGTGCCAGCAGTTTCAGACAGGTCCTGCGTCCCCAGCATTTT
TRBJ1-2 | TRBD1 | TRBV29-1 | medium-sized | 13 | CSGKGDRDYGYTF | TGCAGCGGGAAAGGGGACAGGGACTATGGCTACACCTTC
TRBJ2-1 | . | TRBV7-9 | . | 11 | CASSLSTLLFF | TGTGCCAGCAGCTTATCTACCCTTTTGTTCTTC
TRBJ1-2 | . | TRBV27 | few | 15 | CASNPNPGRNYGYTF | TGTGCCAGCAACCCGAATCCGGGACGGAACTATGGCTACACCTTC
TRBJ1-4 | . | TRBV30 | . | 13 | CAWRRNWNEKLFF | TGTGCCTGGAGACGGAACTGGAATGAAAAACTGTTTTTT
TRBJ2-4 | . | TRBV5-6 | . | 16 | CASSLFLPVAKNIQYF | TGTGCCAGCAGCTTGTTTTTGCCGGTAGCCAAAAACATTCAGTACTTC
TRBJ2-7 | TRBD1 | TRBV5-1 | . | 14 | CASSSTGGAGEQYF | TGCGCCAGCAGCTCCACAGGGGGCGCGGGGGAGCAGTACTTC
TRBJ2-3 | . | TRBV24-1 | few | 14 | CATSPAVTPDTQYF | TGTGCCACCAGCCCAGCGGTTACCCCCGATACGCAGTATTTT
TRBJ1-5 | TRBD1 | TRBV5-1 | . | 14 | CASSLDRDRQPQHF | TGCGCCAGCAGCTTGGACAGGGACAGACAGCCCCAGCATTTT
TRBJ2-7 | TRBD2 | TRBV29-1 | . | 14 | CSVARLAGSYEQYF | TGCAGCGTGGCCCGACTAGCAGGGTCCTACGAGCAGTACTTC
TRBJ2-1 | . | TRBV5-1 | . | 15 | CASSLRISSYNEQFF | TGCGCCAGCAGCTTGCGGATAAGCTCCTACAATGAGCAGTTCTTC
TRBJ1-6 | . | TRBV12-3/TRBV12-4 | . | 13 | CASSTKWNSPLHF | TGTGCCAGCAGTACCAAATGGAATTCACCCCTCCACTTT
TRBJ1-5 | . | TRBV29-1 | many | 12 | CSVGIVNQPQHF | TGCAGCGTGGGGATAGTCAATCAGCCCCAGCATTTT
TRBJ2-1 | TRBD2 | TRBV19 | many | 18 | CASSPSGGVITPYNEQFF | TGTGCCAGTAGTCCTAGCGGGGGGGTCATTACGCCTTACAATGAGCAGTTCTTC
TRBJ1-4 | . | TRBV11-2 | . | 14 | CASSLGRELEKLFF | TGTGCCAGCAGCTTAGGACGAGAACTTGAAAAACTGTTTTTT
TRBJ1-4 | . | TRBV19 | . | 15 | CASSLSPRTDEKLFF | TGTGCCAGTAGCCTAAGTCCTCGGACAGATGAAAAACTGTTTTTT
TRBJ1-2 | TRBD1 | TRBV9 | many | 16 | CASSVPQGAGNYGYTF | TGTGCCAGCAGCGTCCCGCAGGGGGCCGGCAACTATGGCTACACCTTC
TRBJ1-4 | TRBD1 | TRBV2 | few | 15 | CASSSGTGGGEKLFF | TGTGCCAGCAGTTCCGGGACAGGGGGTGGTGAAAAACTGTTTTTT
TRBJ1-1 | . | TRBV10-2 | . | 14 | CASIVGSRGTEAFF | TGCGCCAGCATTGTTGGCAGCCGGGGCACTGAAGCTTTCTTT
TRBJ2-1 | TRBD1 | TRBV20-1 | few | 15 | CSAREGQGAGNEQFF | TGCAGTGCTAGAGAAGGACAGGGGGCGGGCAATGAGCAGTTCTTC
TRBJ2-7 | . | TRBV28 | few | 14 | CASRLNGLDYEQYF | TGTGCCAGCAGACTTAACGGCTTAGATTACGAGCAGTACTTC
TRBJ2-6 | . | TRBV27 | many | 16 | CASSYRKTSGANVLTF | TGTGCCAGCAGTTACCGGAAAACTTCTGGGGCCAACGTCCTGACTTTC
TRBJ1-6 | . | TRBV9 | . | 12 | CASSGVGSPLHF | TGTGCCAGCAGCGGAGTGGGTTCACCCCTCCACTTT
TRBJ2-1 | TRBD2 | TRBV5-5 | . | 19 | CASSLGTSGASSSYNEQFF | TGTGCCAGCAGCTTAGGGACTAGCGGGGCCTCCAGCTCCTACAATGAGCAGTTCTTC
TRBJ1-3 | . | TRBV7-9 | many | 15 | CASSHRLTGVDTIYF | TGTGCCAGCAGCCATAGGTTGACAGGAGTTGACACCATATATTTT
TRBJ1-4 | . | TRBV15 | few | 14 | CATSREAGNEKLFF | TGTGCCACCAGCAGAGAGGCAGGGAATGAAAAACTGTTTTTT
TRBJ2-7 | . | TRBV14 | few | 12 | CASSSFYYEQYF | TGTGCCAGCAGCTCTTTTTACTACGAGCAGTACTTC
TRBJ2-1 | TRBD2 | TRBV20-1 | few | 16 | CSARGARTSGGNEQFF | TGCAGTGCTAGAGGGGCTAGGACTAGCGGGGGAAATGAGCAGTTCTTC
TRBJ1-5 | TRBD1 | TRBV19 | few | 16 | CASSMTGAMYNQPQHF | TGTGCCAGTAGTATGACAGGGGCGATGTACAATCAGCCCCAGCATTTT
TRBJ2-7 | . | TRBV7-8 | . | 16 | CASSLGTAFFAYEQYF | TGTGCCAGCAGCTTAGGGACAGCTTTCTTTGCCTACGAGCAGTACTTC
TRBJ2-3 | TRBD2 | TRBV5-1 | many | 15 | CASSLPSGSTDTQYF | TGCGCCAGCAGCTTGCCTAGCGGTAGCACAGATACGCAGTATTTT
TRBJ2-7 | TRBD1 | TRBV12-3/TRBV12-4 | . | 15 | CASRPPGTGAYEQYF | TGTGCCAGCAGGCCCCCCGGGACAGGGGCCTACGAGCAGTACTTC
TRBJ2-5 | TRBD1 | TRBV29-1 | few | 15 | CSGEYRGGIQETQYF | TGCAGCGGAGAATACAGGGGCGGCATACAAGAGACCCAGTACTTC
TRBJ2-7 | TRBD1 | TRBV19 | . | 14 | CASGWGQGDHEQYF | TGTGCCAGTGGATGGGGACAGGGGGACCACGAGCAGTACTTC
TRBJ1-1 | . | TRBV10-2 | many | 17 | CASRDAIRRGMNTEAFF | TGCGCCAGTAGGGACGCGATTCGAAGGGGAATGAACACTGAAGCTTTCTTT
TRBJ2-3 | . | TRBV24-1 | . | 11 | CASEFLGTQYF | TGTGCCTCCGAGTTTCTTGGTACGCAGTATTTT
TRBJ2-2 | . | TRBV20-1 | many | 12 | CSVPSNTGELFF | TGCAGTGTACCTTCGAACACCGGGGAGCTGTTTTTT
TRBJ1-5 | . | TRBV5-1 | few | 13 | CASSFDNNQPQHF | TGCGCCAGCAGCTTTGATAACAATCAGCCCCAGCATTTT
TRBJ1-1 | . | TRBV12-3/TRBV12-4 | few | 16 | CASSRQRRTWDTEAFF | TGTGCCAGCAGTCGACAGCGCCGCACGTGGGACACTGAAGCTTTCTTT
TRBJ2-1 | . | TRBV7-7 | many | 15 | CASSLGVVSYNEQFF | TGTGCTAGCAGCTTAGGTGTGGTCTCCTACAATGAGCAGTTCTTC
TRBJ2-7 | TRBD2 | TRBV20-1 | . | 15 | CSARGTSGTGYEQYF | TGCAGTGCTAGAGGGACTAGCGGGACCGGATACGAGCAGTACTTC
TRBJ1-2 | TRBD1 | TRBV7-9 | few | 13 | CASPSGTVDGYTF | TGTGCCAGTCCTTCCGGGACAGTCGATGGCTACACCTTC
TRBJ2-2 | . | TRBV10-2 | many | 17 | CASSESRSGWGTGELFF | TGCGCCAGCAGTGAGTCGAGGAGCGGATGGGGCACCGGGGAGCTGTTTTTT
TRBJ2-5 | . | TRBV5-4 | . | 14 | CASSSEAPGETQYF | TGTGCCAGCAGTTCGGAAGCCCCCGGGGAGACCCAGTACTTC
TRBJ2-7 | . | TRBV20-1 | few | 12 | CSAAQGNSEQYF | TGCAGTGCAGCTCAGGGGAATAGCGAGCAGTACTTC
TRBJ1-6 | . | TRBV10-2 | . | 14 | CASSERKGNSPLHF | TGCGCCAGCAGTGAACGGAAGGGCAATTCACCCCTCCACTTT
TRBJ2-2 | . | TRBV11-1 | few | 15 | CASSFSGTNTGELFF | TGTGCCAGCAGCTTTAGCGGTACCAACACCGGGGAGCTGTTTTTT